This T cell receptor beta chain was captured in a study of T cell responses to AZD1222 COVID-19 vaccine. Germline values: CDR1 MNHNY, CDR2 SVGAGI (reference sequence). Trimming left V 5 bases short and J 7 bases short, with 14 bases between. This CDR3 region has 13 residues. TCRdb's table, derived via immunoSEQ multiplex PCR, lists solely in-frame clones and lacks some. The sample lists around 200,000 clones; more than 70% were seen once. Overall study results and limits: Clonal diversity may have been underestimated in mostly white British donors. Across the whole spike, CD4 TCRs peaked at regions 160-218 and 743-854.

Worth noting for this clone: Its target is not known.

Pooled in the analysis were second doses at about 4 or about 12 weeks. Sequenced here: peripheral blood, sampled 28 days after the second AZD1222 dose. The genes are TRBV6-6 and TRBJ1-2, with a tentative D call TRBD1 (5 bases). The receptor was isolated from an adult who received the AZD1222 COVID-19 vaccine. CDR3 in DNA: TGTGCCAGCAGTCGGGGCGGGGAGGGTGGCTACACCTTC. This translates into CASSRGGEGGYTF.